The 21 T cell receptor beta chains in this list originate from one sample, sequenced in a study of blood T cell repertoires in COVID-19. Clones were sequenced by immunoSEQ multiplex PCR, and TCRdb holds only the in-frame ones, with some missing. The top ten hold roughly 15% of the sample, which has under 80,000 clones, around 85% seen once. Material: peripheral blood. Source of these receptors: a human donor in a cohort sampled during active COVID-19.

This rearrangement joins TRBV7-9 to TRBJ2-2; D gene ambiguous. The V end lost 5 bases, the J end lost 2 bases, and 15 bases lay between the germline ends. In germline, CDR1 is SEHNR, CDR2 FQNEAQ (reference sequence). CDR3 length equals 16 residues. CDR3 region: CASSDLIALNTGELFF. In nucleotides, the CDR3 is TGTGCCAGCAGCGACCTTATAGCCTTAAACACCGGGGAGCTGTTTTTT.

This rearrangement joins TRBV19 to TRBJ2-1; 15 nucleotides agree with TRBD2. CDR1 is LNHDA and CDR2 is SQIVND in the germline V gene (reference sequence). This CDR3 region has 22 residues. V was clipped by 8 bases and J by 1 base; unmatched bases: 21. Here the CDR3 DNA reads TGTGCCAGTCGCCGAGGGAAAGGACTAGCGGGAGGGTTTATGGGTTCCTACAATGAGCAGTTCTTC. It encodes CASRRGKGLAGGFMGSYNEQFF.

The chain joins TRBV6-6 to TRBJ2-1, with 10 positions matching TRBD2. Germline V CDR1 and CDR2: MNHNY, SVGAGI (reference sequence). V was clipped by 5 bases and J by 9 bases; unmatched bases: 13. There are 16 residues in the CDR3. The CDR3 DNA is TGTGCCAGCAGTCGAATCAGGTCTAGCGGGGGAGGTGAGCAGTTCTTC. This translates into CASSRIRSSGGGEQFF.

The chain uses TRBV19 and TRBJ2-5; weak D call: TRBD1 (5 bases). The CDR3 sequence is 14 residues long. The germline V gene encodes CDR1 LNHDA and CDR2 SQIVND (reference sequence). V was shortened by 7 bases and J by 7 bases, with 19 bases between the two germline ends. The CDR3 DNA sequence: TGTGCCAGTAAGGAGCACACAGGATTTTCGACCCAGTACTTC. Residues: CASKEHTGFSTQYF.

The chain uses TRBV7-9 and TRBJ2-1; D ambiguous. This CDR3 region has 13 residues. V lost 2 bases and J lost 3, with 5 bases in between. Germline V CDR1 and CDR2: SEHNR, FQNEAQ (reference sequence). The CDR3 reads CASSLYGYNEQFF. CDR3 nucleotide sequence: TGTGCCAGCAGCTTATACGGCTACAATGAGCAGTTCTTC.

J is TRBJ2-3 and V is TRBV4-3; 9 nucleotides match TRBD2. The CDR3 runs 16 residues. Per the germline V gene, CDR1 is LGHNA and CDR2 is YSLEER. The V gene end was trimmed by 4 bases and the J gene end by 0 bases; junction bases not matched to a gene: 5. CDR3 protein: CASSPRTSVSTDTQYF. For the CDR3, the DNA is TGCGCCAGCAGCCCCAGGACTAGCGTAAGCACAGATACGCAGTATTTT.

The J gene is TRBJ2-3, the V gene TRBV5-1, with 7 bases fitting TRBD1. Germline V gene data show CDR1 as SGHRS and CDR2 as YFSETQ. This CDR3 is 15 amino acids long. V was pared by 4 bases and J by 4 bases, with 9 bases of the junction left unmatched. CDR3 region: CASSPSTGFADTQYF. The CDR3 DNA reads TGCGCCAGCAGCCCATCGACAGGGTTCGCAGATACGCAGTATTTT.

V gene TRBV27 combines with J gene TRBJ2-7; possible D gene TRBD2, 5 bases. Trimming took 2 bases from V and 0 from J, leaving 8 bases between them. This CDR3 comprises 14 residues. Per germline, CDR1 MNHEY and CDR2 SMNVEV (reference sequence). For the CDR3, the DNA is TGTGCCAGCAGTTTACGGGGTCCCTCCTACGAGCAGTACTTC. It translates to CASSLRGPSYEQYF.

V is TRBV6-2 or TRBV6-3 and J is TRBJ2-7, with a tentative D call TRBD1 (6 bases). Looked up from germline, CDR1 is MNHEY and CDR2 is SVGEGT. V shed 4 bases and J shed 3 bases, with 22 bases lying between them. There are 17 residues in the CDR3. The CDR3 bases are TGTGCCAGCAGTTCCAGACGAAGGACAGTCGTCCACTACGAGCAGTACTTC. Translating it yields CASSSRRRTVVHYEQYF.

The J gene is TRBJ2-7, the V gene TRBV5-1; TRBD2 matches 12 bases. The V gene's germline CDR1 is SGHRS and CDR2 YFSETQ. With V trimmed by 4 bases and J by 5 bases, 7 bases remained unmatched. The CDR3 covers 15 residues. CDR3 coding DNA: TGCGCCAGCAGCCGACTAGCGGGAGATGAAAACGAGCAGTACTTC. Amino acid sequence: CASSRLAGDENEQYF.

In regard to this clone: The CDR3 end shows no conserved phenylalanine or tryptophan, and so a read error is likely. The DNA is left out, because the CDR3 cannot be placed on it with certainty; the CDR3 is given as TCRdb lists it. The chain employs TRBV3-1 (or the pseudogene TRBV3-2) and TRBJ1-4. The germline V gene has CDR1 LGHDT and CDR2 YNNKEL (reference sequence). 11 amino acids form the CDR3, both terminal residues included. CDR3 residues: CASSPPGKRFC.

In its sample, this clone was seen once. This sequence joins TRBV10-1 and TRBJ2-1, with D possibly matching TRBD2 (5 bases). Trimming stripped 0 bases from V and 4 bases from J, with 13 bases between. The CDR3 covers 16 residues. Germline assignment: CDR1 WNHNN and CDR2 SYGVQD (reference sequence). CDR3 protein: CASSESGPRRYNEQFF. CDR3 nucleotide sequence: TGCGCCAGCAGTGAGTCCGGTCCCCGGAGGTACAATGAGCAGTTCTTC.

This clone was seen only once. The chain carries TRBV5-1 and TRBJ1-4; D might be TRBD1 (5 bases). The germline CDR1 and CDR2 sequences are SGHRS and YFSETQ. V was pared by 4 bases and J by 5 bases, with 12 bases between. The CDR3 extends over 14 amino acids. CDR3: CASSPGVGNEKLFF. The CDR3 coding sequence is TGCGCCAGCAGCCCGGGGGTCGGGAATGAAAAACTGTTTTTT. The whole variable domain, filled in from reference TRBV5-1 and TRBJ1-4, reads KAGVTQTPRYLIKTRGQQVTLSCSPISGHRSVSWYQQTPGQGLQFLFEYFSETQRNKGNFPGRFSGRQFSNSRSEMNVSTLELGDSALYLCASSPGVGNEKLFFGSGTQLSVL.

This clone was observed a single time. DNA of the CDR3: TGTGCCAGCAGTTTGACTAGCGGGAGCCCGTACTTC. It is translated as CASSLTSGSPYF. This rearrangement joins TRBV12-3 or TRBV12-4 to TRBJ2-5; TRBD2 aligns across 12 bases. The trim removed 3 bases at V and 13 bases at J, leaving 3 bases unmatched. The CDR3 is made up of 12 amino acids.

V gene TRBV5-1 combines with J gene TRBJ2-3; D gene unclear. The CDR3 length is 13 residues. V was cut by 0 bases and J by 4 bases, with 6 bases left in between. The germline V gene encodes CDR1 SGHRS and CDR2 YFSETQ. CDR3 coding DNA: TGCGCCAGCAGCTTGGTTCCCGCAGATACGCAGTATTTT. Amino acids: CASSLVPADTQYF.

A few counts support this clone. V and J are TRBV27 and TRBJ2-7; 9 bases agree with TRBD2. This CDR3 has 14 amino acids. The germline V gene has CDR1 MNHEY and CDR2 SMNVEV (reference sequence). Unmatched junction bases numbered 3, after V lost 3 bases and J lost 3 bases. The CDR3 nucleotides read TGTGCCAGCAGTTTGCGGGAGGGCAACTACGAGCAGTACTTC. It yields the protein CASSLREGNYEQYF.

This chain joins TRBV20-1 and TRBJ2-7, with D hard to call. Germline V gives CDR1 DFQATT, CDR2 SNEGSKA (reference sequence). This CDR3 spans 11 amino acids. Trimming took off 3 bases at V and 2 bases at J, with 5 bases between the two ends. The CDR3 sequence is CSASRTYEQYF. DNA of the CDR3: TGCAGTGCTAGTCGTACCTACGAGCAGTACTTC.

The rearrangement uses TRBV2 and TRBJ1-5; 8 nucleotides align to TRBD1. The CDR3 consists of 16 residues. Germline values: CDR1 SNHLY, CDR2 FYNNEI. The trim removed 6 bases at V and 4 bases at J, leaving 11 bases unmatched. CDR3 loop: CASSGQGRALNQPQHF. DNA of the CDR3: TGTGCCAGCAGCGGACAGGGTAGGGCATTAAATCAGCCCCAGCATTTT.

V usage is TRBV18 and J usage is TRBJ2-1; 7 bases align to TRBD2. V trimming: 0 bases; J trimming: 7 bases; junction bases outside the gene matches: 12. This CDR3 has 17 amino acids. Germline assignment: CDR1 KGHSH and CDR2 LQKENI. CDR3 residues: CASSPPGSFGLDNEQFF. CDR3 DNA sequence: TGTGCCAGCTCACCACCGGGATCGTTCGGACTAGATAATGAGCAGTTCTTC.

The rearrangement uses TRBV28 and TRBJ1-1; 9 nucleotides line up with TRBD1. CDR3 length: 15 residues. V was pared by 5 bases and J by 3 bases, with 7 bases of the junction left unmatched. Germline V gives CDR1 MDHEN, CDR2 SYDVKM. DNA for the CDR3: TGTGCCAGCAGTATAACCGGGACAGGGTACACTGAAGCTTTCTTT. Residues: CASSITGTGYTEAFF.

The chain links TRBV18 to TRBJ2-7, with D perhaps matching TRBD2 (5 bases). The germline gives CDR1 KGHSH, CDR2 LQKENI. There are 14 residues in the CDR3. V lost 3 bases, J lost 5 bases, and 14 bases lay in between. The CDR3 coding sequence is TGTGCCAGCTCACCTTCCGGACTGTCGAACGAGCAGTACTTC. Translating it yields CASSPSGLSNEQYF.